The 4 T cell receptor beta chains below all came from one sample that was sequenced in a study of cytomegalovirus exposure and HLA in healthy donors. PCR primers comprised 60 Vbeta and 13 Jbeta primers. Data came from immunoSEQ multiplex PCR; TCRdb stores just in-frame clones and leaves some out. In the table there are about 160,000 clones, over 70% of which are singletons. Sequenced material: PBMCs. Receptors originate from a man aged 25 to 40 in good health and CMV-seronegative.

The chain employs TRBV6-5 and TRBJ2-7, with 8 bases matching TRBD2. CDR3 length: 15 amino acids. Germline V gene data show CDR1 as MNHEY and CDR2 as SVGAGI. The trim removed 6 bases at V and 3 bases at J, leaving 10 bases unmatched. The CDR3 sequence is CASRPAGAAVYEQYF. In DNA form, the CDR3 reads TGTGCCAGCAGGCCAGCGGGAGCGGCAGTCTACGAGCAGTACTTC.

Written as DNA, the CDR3 is TGCGCCAGCAGCGGACTAGCGGGAGTGGCGACAGATACGCAGTATTTT. This translates into CASSGLAGVATDTQYF. The chain carries TRBV5-1 and TRBJ2-3; 13 nucleotides align to TRBD2. Germline assignment: CDR1 SGHRS and CDR2 YFSETQ. The CDR3 loop spans 16 amino acids. With 4 bases clipped from V and 3 bases from J, the junction kept 5 bases outside the gene matches.

The J gene is TRBJ1-5, the V gene TRBV9, with a tentative D call TRBD1 (6 bases). Germline V gene data show CDR1 as SGDLS and CDR2 as YYNGEE. V was cut by 3 bases and J by 3 bases, with 13 bases left in between. The CDR3 sequence is 15 residues long. The chain's CDR3 is CASSAVGGLNQPQHF. The CDR3 DNA follows: TGTGCCAGCAGCGCCGTCGGGGGGCTCAATCAGCCCCAGCATTTT.

V is TRBV19 and J is TRBJ1-5; 9 nucleotides line up with TRBD1. V lost 5 bases and J lost 6; bases outside the gene matches: 8. The germline V gene encodes CDR1 LNHDA and CDR2 SQIVND (reference sequence). This CDR3 region has 15 residues. In nucleotides, the CDR3 is TGTGCCAGTAGTCCTGGACAGGGGACGAGTCAGCCCCAGCATTTT. It translates to CASSPGQGTSQPQHF.